The next 31 T cell receptor beta chains were all read from a single sample in a study of blood T cell repertoires in COVID-19. Clones were sequenced by immunoSEQ multiplex PCR, and TCRdb holds only the in-frame ones, with some missing. The table includes about 190,000 clones, roughly 85% detected once. Sequenced material: peripheral blood. These receptor sequences come from a woman in her seventies with acute or convalescent COVID-19.

The J gene is TRBJ2-2, the V gene TRBV12-5; TRBD1 matches 11 bases. The CDR3 consists of 21 residues. The V segment lost 3 bases and the J segment 4 bases; nucleotides outside the gene matches: 19. Germline V lookup: CDR1 LGHNT, CDR2 FRNRAP. CDR3 in DNA: TGTGCTAGTGGTTTAAGCACCTGGGGACAGGGGGATCCCCTGAGCACCGGGGAGCTGTTTTTT. Translation: CASGLSTWGQGDPLSTGELFF.

The chain has TRBV5-4 and TRBJ2-1; 11 bases map to TRBD2. The CDR3 is 16 residues long. The junction had 7 bases not matched to a gene; V was cut back by 0 bases and J by 8 bases. Germline V gene sequence: CDR1 SGHNT, CDR2 YYREEE (reference sequence). The CDR3 here is CASSLVLAGGMDEQFF. The CDR3 nucleotides read TGTGCCAGCAGCTTGGTTCTAGCGGGAGGTATGGATGAGCAGTTCTTC.

The chain carries TRBV6-1 and TRBJ1-3, with D unclear. The CDR3 is 15 amino acids. Trimming left V 1 base short and J 4 bases short, with 11 bases between. Germline V gene lookup returns CDR1 MNHNS and CDR2 SASEGT. The CDR3 region is CASSEENIAGNTIYF. In DNA, the CDR3 is TGTGCCAGCAGTGAAGAAAACATTGCCGGAAACACCATATATTTT.

The chain is built from TRBV10-1 and TRBJ2-5, with TRBD1 matching over 7 bases. CDR3 size: 14 residues. Germline V gene sequence: CDR1 WNHNN, CDR2 SYGVQD (reference sequence). Trimming took 5 bases from V and 1 from J; bases not matched to a gene: 4. CDR3 DNA sequence: TGCGCCAGCAGTCTCTCAGGGGGCCAAGAGACCCAGTACTTC. As protein: CASSLSGGQETQYF.

The chain combines TRBV11-3 with TRBJ2-7, with TRBD1 matching 7 bases. Germline V gene data show CDR1 as SGHNT and CDR2 as YENEEA. The length of the CDR3 is 17 residues. V lost 4 bases, J lost 3 bases, and 15 bases stayed unmatched. CDR3: CASSSRQGQARNYEQYF. For the CDR3, the DNA is TGTGCCAGCAGCTCCAGACAGGGCCAAGCAAGGAACTACGAGCAGTACTTC.

This clone appeared a single time. This chain links TRBV5-4 with TRBJ1-1, with D uncertain. Trimming removed 4 bases at V and 1 base at J, with 8 bases between. This CDR3 contains 13 residues. CDR1 is SGHNT, CDR2 YYREEE, per germline (reference sequence). CDR3 coding DNA: TGTGCCAGCAGCCGACAACAGAACACTGAAGCTTTCTTT. Translated, it gives CASSRQQNTEAFF.

The chain employs TRBV25-1 and TRBJ2-1; 10 nucleotides align to TRBD1. Trimming took 5 bases from V and 8 from J; bases not matched to a gene: 3. Germline values: CDR1 MGHDK, CDR2 SYGVNS. The CDR3 sequence is 13 residues long. CDR3 loop: CASSFGTGDEQFF. DNA for the CDR3: TGTGCCAGCAGTTTTGGGACAGGGGATGAGCAGTTCTTC.

V and J are TRBV6-1 and TRBJ2-2, with a possible D match to TRBD2 (6 bases). The CDR3 has 15 residues. V lost 6 bases and J lost 5, with 16 bases in between. Germline CDR1 reads MNHNS; CDR2 reads SASEGT. In DNA, the CDR3 is TGTGCCAGCAGGACGACTAGTTCTCGTACCGGGGAGCTGTTTTTT. Encoded protein: CASRTTSSRTGELFF.

This clone was counted only a few times. The CDR3 region is CASSLRRPGLAVNNEQFF. The CDR3 DNA reads as TGTGCCAGCAGCTTAAGGAGACCGGGACTAGCGGTCAACAATGAGCAGTTCTTC. The chain joins TRBV7-9 to TRBJ2-1; 11 bases align to TRBD2. The CDR3 length is 18 residues. Germline assignment: CDR1 SEHNR and CDR2 FQNEAQ (reference sequence). Trimming took 2 bases from V and 5 from J; bases not matched to a gene: 11.

The V gene is TRBV2, the J gene TRBJ1-3; TRBD1 matches 7 bases. This CDR3 has 15 amino acids. V lost 7 bases, J lost 4 bases, and 10 bases stayed unmatched. CDR1 is SNHLY and CDR2 is FYNNEI in the germline V gene. CDR3 DNA sequence: TGTGCCAGCACTTCTCGACAGGGTTCAGGAAACACCATATATTTT. Translating gives CASTSRQGSGNTIYF.

This chain uses TRBV19 with TRBJ1-1; D gene uncertain. V was pared by 6 bases and J by 1 base, with 12 bases between. The CDR3 consists of 14 residues. In germline, CDR1 is LNHDA, CDR2 SQIVND (reference sequence). CDR3 region: CASSLGRENTEAFF. In DNA form, the CDR3 reads TGTGCCAGTAGCCTAGGACGGGAGAACACTGAAGCTTTCTTT.

This chain connects TRBV5-6 to TRBJ1-4; TRBD1 matches 11 bases. Germline trimming cut 3 bases from V and 8 bases from J; bases unmatched to any gene: 12. Germline assignment: CDR1 SGHDT and CDR2 YYEEEE. The length of the CDR3 is 17 residues. This CDR3 reads CASSSRGQGALREKLFF. CDR3 coding DNA: TGTGCCAGCAGCTCGAGAGGACAGGGGGCGTTGAGGGAAAAACTGTTTTTT. Drawing the rest from reference TRBV5-6 and TRBJ1-4, the complete variable domain is DAGVTQSPTHLIKTRGQQVTLRCSPKSGHDTVSWYQQALGQGPQFIFQYYEEEERQRGNFPDRFSGHQFPNYSSELNVNALLLGDSALYLCASSSRGQGALREKLFFGSGTQLSVL.

V is TRBV18 and J is TRBJ1-1; 7 nucleotides agree with TRBD1. Germline V lookup: CDR1 KGHSH, CDR2 LQKENI. CDR3 length: 15 residues. Trimming took 0 bases from V and 1 from J; bases not matched to a gene: 2. CDR3: CASSPPGQQNTEAFF. CDR3 sequence (DNA): TGTGCCAGCTCACCACCGGGACAGCAGAACACTGAAGCTTTCTTT.

The chain joins TRBV2 to TRBJ2-7; a weak D match, TRBD1 (6 bases). The CDR3 is 16 amino acids. The V and J ends lost 6 bases and 3 bases respectively, with 21 bases between them. Per germline, CDR1 SNHLY and CDR2 FYNNEI. The CDR3, as DNA: TGTGCCAGCAGAGAAAACAGGGTCAAGGCGCTCTACGAGCAGTACTTC. Protein product: CASRENRVKALYEQYF.

The rearrangement joins TRBV27 to TRBJ1-4; 7 bases are a match to TRBD1. This CDR3 comprises 16 residues. In germline, CDR1 is MNHEY, CDR2 SMNVEV (reference sequence). The J segment lost 8 bases and the V segment lost 0 bases, leaving 9 bases of the junction unmatched. The CDR3 reads CASSLSSLLQGEKLFF. DNA of the CDR3: TGTGCCAGCAGTTTATCGTCCCTTTTACAGGGGGAAAAACTGTTTTTT.

The chain uses TRBV20-1 and TRBJ2-1, with 11 nucleotides matching TRBD2. After removal of 3 bases from V and 9 bases from J, the junction contained 10 bases not matched to a gene. The CDR3 has 15 residues. The V gene's germline CDR1 is DFQATT and CDR2 SNEGSKA (reference sequence). In DNA form, the CDR3 reads TGCAGTGCTAGTTCCACTAGCGGGAGTTTAAGTGAGCAGTTCTTC. This sequence encodes CSASSTSGSLSEQFF.

The chain combines TRBV5-1 with TRBJ2-1; maybe TRBD1 (7 bases). The CDR3 runs 16 residues. V lost 0 bases and J lost 0, with 10 bases in between. CDR1 is SGHRS and CDR2 is YFSETQ in the germline V gene. CDR3 sequence: CASSLAQGGSYNEQFF. The CDR3 DNA reads TGCGCCAGCAGCTTGGCCCAGGGGGGCTCCTACAATGAGCAGTTCTTC.

The V gene is TRBV6-5, the J gene TRBJ2-7; D is uncertain. Germline V lookup: CDR1 MNHEY, CDR2 SVGAGI. The CDR3 contains 14 residues. V dropped 5 bases and J dropped 6 bases, with 17 bases sitting between them. CDR3 region: CASSRSPGVGEQYF. In nucleotides, the CDR3 is TGTGCCAGCAGTCGCTCACCTGGAGTCGGCGAGCAGTACTTC.

The chain recombines TRBV2 with TRBJ1-2; D is uncertain. The CDR3 extends over 13 amino acids. Trimming cost V 7 bases and J 8 bases, with 17 bases left between them. CDR1 and CDR2 from the germline V gene are SNHLY and FYNNEI. CDR3 DNA sequence: TGTGCCAGCACCTACCGGGTCCGAGAGGGCTACACCTTC. Translating it yields CASTYRVREGYTF.

This clone showed up just a few times. The chain has TRBV6-5 and TRBJ2-2, with D possibly being TRBD1 (5 bases). Trimming removed 5 bases at V and 4 bases at J, with 14 bases between. The CDR3 loop spans 15 amino acids. CDR1 and CDR2 from the germline V gene are MNHEY and SVGAGI. CDR3 region: CASSRSATVTGELFF. The DNA of the CDR3 is TGTGCCAGCAGTCGCTCGGCGACAGTCACCGGGGAGCTGTTTTTT.

CDR3 residues: CASSPGPSSDTQYF. CDR3 nucleotides: TGTGCCAGCAGCCCAGGTCCTAGCTCAGATACGCAGTATTTT. The rearrangement uses TRBV3-1 (or the pseudogene TRBV3-2) and TRBJ2-3; maybe TRBD2 (5 bases). The CDR3 spans 14 residues. V lost 4 bases and J lost 4, with 12 bases in between. Germline lookup yields CDR1 LGHDT and CDR2 YNNKEL (reference sequence).

This chain connects TRBV9 to TRBJ2-7; TRBD1 might be the D (5 bases). The V end lost 0 bases, the J end lost 7 bases, and 20 bases lay between the germline ends. Germline lookup yields CDR1 SGDLS and CDR2 YYNGEE. This CDR3 has 16 residues. CDR3 DNA sequence: TGTGCCAGCAGCGTAGACCCTCGGACACTGGTGGGGGAGCAGTACTTC. Its translation is CASSVDPRTLVGEQYF.

V and J are TRBV19 and TRBJ1-6, with 9 bases matching TRBD1. The CDR3 has 14 amino acids. J was trimmed by 7 bases and V by 7 bases; bases with no gene match: 5. Germline V lookup: CDR1 LNHDA, CDR2 SQIVND (reference sequence). The CDR3 loop reads CASTAQGANSPLHF. As DNA, the CDR3 is TGTGCCAGTACCGCACAGGGGGCGAATTCACCCCTCCACTTT.

The V call is TRBV7-2, the J call TRBJ2-7; a weak D match, TRBD1 (6 bases). Germline CDR1 and CDR2: SGHTA and FQGNSA. The CDR3 extends over 12 amino acids. V dropped 4 bases and J dropped 3 bases, with 7 bases sitting between them. CDR3 in DNA: TGTGCCAGCAGCTGGGGACACTACGAGCAGTACTTC. Translating gives CASSWGHYEQYF.

The CDR3 here is CASSPKSDSYEQYF. In DNA form, the CDR3 reads TGTGCCAGCTCACCAAAGAGCGACTCCTACGAGCAGTACTTC. The chain has TRBV18 and TRBJ2-7; no reliable D call. Deletions cut 2 bases from V and 0 bases from J, with 8 bases between. The germline CDR1 and CDR2 sequences are KGHSH and LQKENI. The CDR3 sequence is 14 residues long.

The rearrangement joins TRBV6-5 to TRBJ1-1; D possibly corresponds to TRBD1 (5 bases). This CDR3 is 14 amino acids long. CDR1 and CDR2 (germline): MNHEY, SVGAGI. V gave up 5 bases and J gave up 4 bases, with 14 bases separating them. The chain's CDR3 is CASSTMGGRTEAFF. For the CDR3, the DNA is TGTGCCAGCAGTACAATGGGGGGACGCACTGAAGCTTTCTTT.

The V and J genes are TRBV5-4 and TRBJ2-5; D is undetermined. Germline V lookup: CDR1 SGHNT, CDR2 YYREEE (reference sequence). V gave up 0 bases and J gave up 1 base, with 7 bases separating them. The CDR3 runs to 14 residues. CDR3 sequence (DNA): TGTGCCAGCAGCTTGGCCGCTACCCAAGAGACCCAGTACTTC. It codes for CASSLAATQETQYF. The full variable domain, completed using reference TRBV5-4 and TRBJ2-5, is ETGVTQSPTHLIKTRGQQVTLRCSSQSGHNTVSWYQQALGQGPQFIFQYYREEENGRGNFPPRFSGLQFPNYSSELNVNALELDDSALYLCASSLAATQETQYFGPGTRLLVL.

The chain is built from TRBV14 and TRBJ2-7, with TRBD2 identical over 8 bases. Germline CDR1 SGHDN, CDR2 FVKESK. This CDR3 has 16 residues. The V and J ends lost 1 base and 5 bases, in that order; junction bases with no gene match: 10. CDR3 protein: CASSQVGPAGVHEQYF. The CDR3 DNA follows: TGTGCCAGCAGCCAAGTAGGCCCAGCGGGAGTCCACGAGCAGTACTTC.

This clone occurred once. The chain uses TRBV25-1 and TRBJ2-1, with 8 bases identical to TRBD1. CDR3 length: 14 amino acids. Germline lookup yields CDR1 MGHDK and CDR2 SYGVNS. V trimming: 9 bases; J trimming: 6 bases; junction bases outside the gene matches: 10. CDR3 region: CASTGTGGLNEQFF. CDR3 DNA: TGTGCCAGTACCGGGACAGGCGGCCTCAATGAGCAGTTCTTC.

The chain recombines TRBV29-1 with TRBJ2-5; D gene ambiguous. CDR1 and CDR2 from the germline V gene are SQVTM and ANQGSEA. The CDR3 contains 12 residues. V was cut by 4 bases and J by 4 bases, with 10 bases left in between. CDR3 DNA sequence: TGCAGCGTTGTAGAGAACGGAGAGACCCAGTACTTC. Translation gives CSVVENGETQYF.

The chain combines TRBV2 with TRBJ2-7, with D possibly TRBD2 on 5 matching bases. Trimming took 3 bases from V and 0 from J, leaving 9 bases between them. The CDR3 length is 14 residues. Germline CDR1 is SNHLY and CDR2 is FYNNEI. The DNA of the CDR3 is TGTGCCAGCAGTGAGAGGACTCTCTCCTACGAGCAGTACTTC. Translation: CASSERTLSYEQYF.